The next 20 T cell receptor beta chains were all read from a single sample in a study of Ad26.COV2.S vaccination and SARS-CoV-2 variants. TCRdb keeps only in-frame clones here, not all; method: immunoSEQ multiplex PCR. The data contain more than 300,000 clones, roughly 90% of them singletons. Noted treatment: around 19 received Ad26.COV2.S at low or high dose, single or two shots; about 5 received placebo; per-sample allocation not given. All samples were drawn on day 63, counting from the first vaccine or placebo injection. Sequenced here: peripheral blood, sampled in a trial of Ad26.COV2.S vaccine versus placebo. These TCRs come from a person aged 18 to 65 who received the Ad26.COV2.S COVID-19 vaccine or a placebo.

The rearrangement uses TRBV30 and TRBJ2-7, with 9 bases matching TRBD1. The CDR3 has 13 residues. The V and J ends lost 5 bases and 2 bases, in that order; junction bases with no gene match: 4. Looked up from germline, CDR1 is GTSNPN and CDR2 is SVGIG (reference sequence). The CDR3 is CAWETGGTYEQYF. Here the CDR3 DNA reads TGTGCCTGGGAGACAGGGGGTACCTACGAGCAGTACTTC.

The chain couples TRBV5-1 to TRBJ2-5; 7 positions match TRBD1. The CDR3 has 16 amino acids. Germline V gene sequence: CDR1 SGHRS, CDR2 YFSETQ. Trimming removed 5 bases from V and 0 bases from J; junction bases left unmatched: 10. DNA of the CDR3: TGCGCCAGCAGGAGAGGGGACAGAGGGTACCAAGAGACCCAGTACTTC. Amino acids: CASRRGDRGYQETQYF. Supplemented by reference TRBV5-1 and TRBJ2-5, the full variable domain reads KAGVTQTPRYLIKTRGQQVTLSCSPISGHRSVSWYQQTPGQGLQFLFEYFSETQRNKGNFPGRFSGRQFSNSRSEMNVSTLELGDSALYLCASRRGDRGYQETQYFGPGTRLLVL.

The chain employs TRBV4-3 and TRBJ2-5; 11 bases are shared with TRBD1. J was trimmed by 4 bases and V by 2 bases; bases with no gene match: 3. The CDR3 sequence is 15 residues long. CDR1 and CDR2 (germline): LGHNA, YSLEER. The CDR3 nucleotides are TGCGCCAGCAGCCAAACGGGACAGGGGGGAGAGACCCAGTACTTC. This sequence encodes CASSQTGQGGETQYF.

A single count supports this clone. This chain uses TRBV4-3 with TRBJ2-5, with D perhaps TRBD1 or TRBD2 (6 bases each). Looked up from germline, CDR1 is LGHNA and CDR2 is YSLEER. V was pared by 4 bases and J by 5 bases, with 20 bases between. This CDR3 is built from 16 residues. As DNA, the CDR3 is TGCGCCAGCAGCCCGGGCAGTTGGGGGGCTGGGGAGACCCAGTACTTC. It translates to CASSPGSWGAGETQYF.

The gene calls are TRBV19 and TRBJ1-2; D gene uncertain. The germline V and J ends were trimmed by 9 bases and 6 bases, with 17 bases remaining between them. The germline gives CDR1 LNHDA, CDR2 SQIVND (reference sequence). This CDR3 spans 13 amino acids. The DNA for the CDR3 is TGTGCCAGCGCCGCTGCCTACGGGAATGGCTACACCTTC. Amino acid sequence: CASAAAYGNGYTF. Supplemented by reference TRBV19 and TRBJ1-2, the full variable domain reads DGGITQSPKYLFRKEGQNVTLSCEQNLNHDAMYWYRQDPGQGLRLIYYSQIVNDFQKGDIAEGYSVSREKKESFPLTVTSAQKNPTAFYLCASAAAYGNGYTFGSGTRLTVV.

The rearrangement uses TRBV4-1 and TRBJ1-4; D perhaps matches TRBD1 (6 bases). V was cut by 4 bases and J by 0 bases, with 6 bases left in between. The length of the CDR3 is 14 residues. Germline values: CDR1 MGHRA, CDR2 YSYEKL. In DNA form, the CDR3 reads TGCGCCAGCAGCCGGACAGCAACTAATGAAAAACTGTTTTTT. It yields the protein CASSRTATNEKLFF.

The V gene is TRBV5-4, the J gene TRBJ1-6; TRBD1 agrees at 9 bases. With V trimmed by 4 bases and J by 9 bases, 14 bases remained unmatched. Germline loops: CDR1 SGHNT, CDR2 YYREEE (reference sequence). The CDR3 contains 17 residues. The DNA for the CDR3 is TGTGCCAGCAGCGCGGGACAGGGCACATTTTCTGGTTCACCCCTCCACTTT. Residues: CASSAGQGTFSGSPLHF. The whole variable domain, remainder taken from reference TRBV5-4 and TRBJ1-6, is ETGVTQSPTHLIKTRGQQVTLRCSSQSGHNTVSWYQQALGQGPQFIFQYYREEENGRGNFPPRFSGLQFPNYSSELNVNALELDDSALYLCASSAGQGTFSGSPLHFGNGTRLTVT.

The table lists this clone with a few counts. This chain links TRBV13 with TRBJ1-5, with no clear D. Looked up from germline, CDR1 is PRHDT and CDR2 is FYEKMQ (reference sequence). The ends were cut back, 0 bases at V and 7 bases at J, with 4 bases in the middle. CDR3 size: 12 residues. The CDR3 region has the DNA TGTGCCAGCAGCTTAGGTGCCCAGCCCCAGCATTTT. Amino acid sequence: CASSLGAQPQHF. The full variable domain, with the rest looked up from reference TRBV13 and TRBJ1-5, is AAGVIQSPRHLIKEKRETATLKCYPIPRHDTVYWYQQGPGQDPQFLISFYEKMQSDKGSIPDRFSAQQFSDYHSELNMSSLELGDSALYFCASSLGAQPQHFGDGTRLSIL.

The genes are TRBV12-3 or TRBV12-4 and TRBJ1-2, with 8 bases identical to TRBD1. J was trimmed by 3 bases and V by 7 bases; bases with no gene match: 4. This CDR3 has 13 residues. CDR3 coding DNA: TGTGCCAGCACGGACAGGGTGTACTATGGCTACACCTTC. It codes for CASTDRVYYGYTF.

This chain joins TRBV24-1 and TRBJ1-5; D unclear. Trimming took 3 bases from V and 5 from J, leaving 10 bases between them. The CDR3 has 14 residues. CDR1 is KGHDR, CDR2 SFDVKD, per germline. In DNA form, the CDR3 reads TGTGCCACCAGTGATCTGCATGGCGATCAGCCCCAGCATTTT. Amino acid sequence: CATSDLHGDQPQHF.

V and J are TRBV2 and TRBJ1-4; no reliable D call. CDR3 length equals 15 residues. Germline V CDR1 and CDR2: SNHLY, FYNNEI. Trimming left V 6 bases short and J 0 bases short, with 11 bases between. CDR3 bases: TGTGCCAGCAGCGAGGGTTCCGCAACTAATGAAAAACTGTTTTTT. The encoded protein is CASSEGSATNEKLFF.

This clone was seen at least ten times. The chain has TRBV6-6 and TRBJ1-1, with D hard to call. This CDR3 has 12 amino acids. V lost 10 bases and J 5 bases, leaving 14 bases between the germline ends. CDR1 is MNHNY, CDR2 SVGAGI, per germline (reference sequence). CDR3 protein: CATADGETEAFF. The CDR3, as DNA: TGTGCCACCGCAGACGGGGAAACTGAAGCTTTCTTT.

This chain connects TRBV7-2 to TRBJ2-4; D gene uncertain. Germline loops: CDR1 SGHTA, CDR2 FQGNSA. The CDR3 runs to 14 residues. Trimming cost V 1 base and J 4 bases, with 8 bases left between them. CDR3 sequence reads: CASSLEIGKNIQYF. The CDR3 DNA is TGTGCCAGCAGCTTAGAGATCGGAAAAAACATTCAGTACTTC.

This sequence joins TRBV5-1 and TRBJ2-1; unclear D gene. Germline V CDR1 and CDR2: SGHRS, YFSETQ. The V gene lost 4 bases and the J gene lost 4 bases, with 9 bases spanning the gap. The CDR3 spans 13 residues. This CDR3 is CASSLGSYNEQFF. The CDR3 DNA is TGCGCCAGCAGCCTGGGATCATACAATGAGCAGTTCTTC.

The genes are TRBV6-1 and TRBJ2-1; TRBD2 agrees at 11 bases. Trimming at V came to 4 bases and at J to 1 base, leaving 6 bases not matched to a gene. This CDR3 comprises 17 residues. The germline V gene encodes CDR1 MNHNS and CDR2 SASEGT. The CDR3 region is CASSGKTSGASYNEQFF. The CDR3 DNA sequence: TGTGCCAGCAGTGGTAAGACTAGCGGGGCTTCCTACAATGAGCAGTTCTTC.

The chain recombines TRBV28 with TRBJ2-2, with D maybe TRBD1 (6 bases). The V end lost 5 bases, the J end lost 2 bases, and 12 bases lay between the germline ends. The CDR3 sequence is 15 residues long. The germline V gene has CDR1 MDHEN and CDR2 SYDVKM. The chain's CDR3 is CASSDSRGNTGELFF. For the CDR3, the DNA is TGTGCCAGCAGTGACTCCAGGGGCAACACCGGGGAGCTGTTTTTT.

The chain uses TRBV5-6 and TRBJ1-2; weak D call: TRBD1 (5 bases). The V gene lost 2 bases and the J gene lost 2 bases, with 13 bases spanning the gap. Germline loops: CDR1 SGHDT, CDR2 YYEEEE. The CDR3 is 15 amino acids. CDR3 protein: CASSFPGPGNYGYTF. CDR3 coding DNA: TGTGCCAGCAGCTTCCCTGGCCCAGGGAACTATGGCTACACCTTC. Full variable domain (rest looked up from reference TRBV5-6 and TRBJ1-2): DAGVTQSPTHLIKTRGQQVTLRCSPKSGHDTVSWYQQALGQGPQFIFQYYEEEERQRGNFPDRFSGHQFPNYSSELNVNALLLGDSALYLCASSFPGPGNYGYTFGSGTRLTVV.

The chain links TRBV4-3 to TRBJ2-1, with unresolved D. Germline V CDR1 and CDR2: LGHNA, YSLEER. This CDR3 is built from 13 residues. V lost 4 bases to trimming and J lost 9 bases, with 13 bases between them. CDR3 loop: CASSLTTNGEQFF. The CDR3, as DNA: TGCGCCAGCAGCCTGACCACCAACGGTGAGCAGTTCTTC.

The chain uses TRBV5-1 and TRBJ2-3, with D possibly matching TRBD1 (6 bases). The CDR3 runs 15 residues. CDR1 and CDR2 (germline): SGHRS, YFSETQ. Trimming cost V 0 bases and J 6 bases, with 14 bases left between them. The CDR3 is CASSLATGMADTQYF. CDR3 bases: TGCGCCAGCAGCTTGGCTACAGGGATGGCGGATACGCAGTATTTT.

This clone was counted many times. The V call is TRBV12-3 or TRBV12-4, the J call TRBJ2-5; D is ambiguous. V was trimmed by 3 bases and J by 3 bases, leaving 8 bases between them. The CDR3 covers 13 residues. The CDR3 DNA sequence: TGTGCCAGCAGTTTTCCCGTTAAAGAGACCCAGTACTTC. As protein: CASSFPVKETQYF.